This record covers a single T cell receptor (beta chain). Antigen specificity is unknown. The data derive from a study of CD8+ T cells in alopecia areata. Study-level background: The tofacitinib course ran for 6 to 18 months and was followed by 6 months off drug.

Treatment defined: oral pan-JAK inhibitor, 5-10 mg twice daily. Alopecia areata patients provided lesional scalp punch biopsies and peripheral blood, both collected for the study. Extraction and reverse transcription of RNA yielded cDNA as the sequencing template. TCRdb keeps only in-frame clones here, not all; method: immunoSEQ multiplex PCR. The sample holds roughly 250,000 clones, roughly 63% seen once. Study conclusions and caveats: Because of a solitary nonresponder, the connection of baseline CD8+ expansion to response stays uncertain. Scalp clonality and expanded CD8+ clones among the top 100 showed significant decreases with tofacitinib.

This CDR3 spans 14 amino acids. Trimming removed 5 bases from V and 5 bases from J; junction bases left unmatched: 6. The germline gives CDR1 MNHEY, CDR2 SVGAGI. The sequence came from a human donor with alopecia areata. Specimen: CD4+ T cells sorted from blood, collected at week 52, from a patient treated with tofacitinib. The genes are TRBV6-5 and TRBJ1-1, with TRBD1 matching 9 bases. The DNA of the CDR3 is TGTGCCAGCAGTCTGGGACAGGGTCGGACTGAAGCTTTCTTT. Its protein is CASSLGQGRTEAFF.